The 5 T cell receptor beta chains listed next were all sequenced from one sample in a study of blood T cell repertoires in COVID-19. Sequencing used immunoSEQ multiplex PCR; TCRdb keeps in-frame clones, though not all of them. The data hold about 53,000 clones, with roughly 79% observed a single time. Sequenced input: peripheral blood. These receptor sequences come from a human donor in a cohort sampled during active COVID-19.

CDR3 in amino acids: CASSPSSSGGTPREQYF. CDR3 coding DNA: TGTGCCAGCAGCCCCTCCTCTAGCGGGGGAACCCCTCGCGAGCAGTACTTC. The chain employs TRBV5-4 and TRBJ2-7; TRBD2 aligns across 10 bases. The CDR3 contains 17 residues. Losses at the gene ends were 4 bases for V and 6 bases for J; bases not matched to a gene: 16. The V gene's germline CDR1 is SGHNT and CDR2 YYREEE (reference sequence).

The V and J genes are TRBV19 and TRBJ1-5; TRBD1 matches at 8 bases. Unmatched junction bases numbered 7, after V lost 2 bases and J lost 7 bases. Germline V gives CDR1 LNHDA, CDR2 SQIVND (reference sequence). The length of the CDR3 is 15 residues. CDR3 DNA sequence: TGTGCCAGTAGTATAAGTGGACAGGGAGGACAGCCCCAGCATTTT. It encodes CASSISGQGGQPQHF.

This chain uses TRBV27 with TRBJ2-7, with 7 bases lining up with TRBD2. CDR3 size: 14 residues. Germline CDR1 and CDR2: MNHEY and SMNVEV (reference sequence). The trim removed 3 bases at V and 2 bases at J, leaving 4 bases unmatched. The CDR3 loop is CASSLGGLPYEQYF. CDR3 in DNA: TGTGCCAGCAGTTTGGGAGGGTTACCCTACGAGCAGTACTTC.

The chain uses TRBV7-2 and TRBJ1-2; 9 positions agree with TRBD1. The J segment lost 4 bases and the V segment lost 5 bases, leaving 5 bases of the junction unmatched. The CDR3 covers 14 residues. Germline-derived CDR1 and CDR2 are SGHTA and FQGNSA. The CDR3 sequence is CASSPRQGGYGYTF. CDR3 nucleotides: TGTGCCAGCAGCCCCAGACAGGGGGGCTATGGCTACACCTTC.

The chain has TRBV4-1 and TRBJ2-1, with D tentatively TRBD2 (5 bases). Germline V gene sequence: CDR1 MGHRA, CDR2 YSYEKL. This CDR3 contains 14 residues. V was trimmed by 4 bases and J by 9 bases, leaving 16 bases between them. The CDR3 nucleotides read TGCGCCAGCAGCCTAAACCCTAGCTCCCCTGAGCAGTTCTTC. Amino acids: CASSLNPSSPEQFF.